The 18 T cell receptor beta chains listed next were all sequenced from one sample in a study of control samples from healthy donors and cancer patients. TCRdb keeps only in-frame clones here, not all; method: immunoSEQ multiplex PCR. The repertoire table contains 150,000 to 200,000 clones. Input material: blood. Every receptor here comes from a woman in her twenties or thirties in good health.

This chain links TRBV7-2 with TRBJ1-4; D ambiguous. CDR3 length equals 14 residues. The V gene lost 3 bases and the J gene lost 4 bases, with 9 bases spanning the gap. CDR1 SGHTA and CDR2 FQGNSA come from the germline V gene. CDR3 sequence: CASSFDWGNEKLFF. CDR3 nucleotide sequence: TGTGCCAGCAGCTTTGACTGGGGTAATGAAAAACTGTTTTTT.

V is TRBV5-1 and J is TRBJ1-4; D perhaps matches TRBD1 (6 bases). Per germline, CDR1 SGHRS and CDR2 YFSETQ. Deletions cut 0 bases from V and 8 bases from J, with 14 bases between. The CDR3 sequence is 15 residues long. CDR3: CASSLDPQGREKLFF. In DNA, the CDR3 is TGCGCCAGCAGCTTGGATCCACAGGGTCGAGAAAAACTGTTTTTT.

The chain is built from TRBV25-1 and TRBJ1-5; the D is unclear. CDR3 length: 14 residues. Germline V gives CDR1 MGHDK, CDR2 SYGVNS. V lost 1 base, J lost 4 bases, and 8 bases lay in between. The CDR3 nucleotides are TGTGCCAGCAGTGAATTTGGTTCTAATCAGCCCCAGCATTTT. Amino acids: CASSEFGSNQPQHF.

The chain couples TRBV7-9 to TRBJ1-1; 7 positions match TRBD1. Germline V lookup: CDR1 SEHNR, CDR2 FQNEAQ (reference sequence). V gave up 5 bases and J gave up 6 bases; unmatched junction bases: 6. The CDR3 loop spans 13 amino acids. The CDR3 region is CASSPQGGAEAFF. In DNA form, the CDR3 reads TGTGCCAGCAGCCCCCAGGGGGGAGCTGAAGCTTTCTTT.

This sequence joins TRBV9 and TRBJ2-2; 7 bases align to TRBD2. In germline, CDR1 is SGDLS, CDR2 YYNGEE. With 0 bases clipped from V and 2 bases from J, the junction kept 4 bases outside the gene matches. This CDR3 comprises 16 residues. The CDR3 DNA sequence: TGTGCCAGCAGCGTAGAAGGAGCGGGAAACACCGGGGAGCTGTTTTTT. The encoded protein is CASSVEGAGNTGELFF.

J is TRBJ1-2 and V is TRBV11-2; TRBD1 matches at 7 bases. CDR3 length: 16 amino acids. Per the germline V gene, CDR1 is SGHAT and CDR2 is FQNNGV. The V and J ends lost 4 bases and 1 base, in that order; junction bases with no gene match: 9. CDR3 sequence: CASSSKYRGLNYGYTF. The CDR3 nucleotides are TGTGCCAGCAGCTCGAAGTACAGGGGCCTTAACTATGGCTACACCTTC.

J is TRBJ2-6 and V is TRBV9; D unresolved. Trimming shortened V by 1 base and J by 0 bases, and 14 bases separated the two germline ends. There are 18 residues in the CDR3. Germline CDR1 and CDR2: SGDLS and YYNGEE. The CDR3 loop is CASSVLGPGVSGANVLTF. The CDR3 DNA reads as TGTGCCAGCAGCGTATTAGGACCAGGCGTCTCTGGGGCCAACGTCCTGACTTTC.

The chain carries TRBV5-1 and TRBJ1-2; D is possibly TRBD1 (5 bases). The CDR3 runs to 15 residues. Germline V CDR1 and CDR2: SGHRS, YFSETQ. V was trimmed by 4 bases and J by 2 bases, leaving 15 bases between them. The CDR3 region is CASSTAPGLNYGYTF. CDR3 DNA sequence: TGCGCCAGCAGCACAGCCCCGGGACTCAACTATGGCTACACCTTC.

The rearrangement uses TRBV11-3 and TRBJ2-2; unclear D gene. This CDR3 has 14 amino acids. Germline lookup yields CDR1 SGHNT and CDR2 YENEEA. V was cut by 0 bases and J by 9 bases, with 11 bases left in between. The CDR3 bases are TGTGCCAGCAGCTTAGATCTCGGGTCTCGGGAGCTGTTTTTT. This gives the protein CASSLDLGSRELFF.

CDR3 sequence reads: CAIGREGYRETQYF. The CDR3 region has the DNA TGTGCCATCGGGAGGGAGGGTTATCGAGAGACCCAGTACTTC. This chain joins TRBV10-3 and TRBJ2-5, with 7 bases fitting TRBD2. In germline, CDR1 is ENHRY, CDR2 SYGVKD. This CDR3 is built from 14 residues. V lost 8 bases to trimming and J lost 4 bases; unmatched junction nucleotides: 10.

The rearrangement joins TRBV2 to TRBJ1-2; TRBD1 might be the D (5 bases). CDR3 length equals 16 residues. Trimming shortened V by 11 bases and J by 0 bases, and 22 bases separated the two germline ends. Looked up from germline, CDR1 is SNHLY and CDR2 is FYNNEI. CDR3 in amino acids: CALEGVKAESNYGYTF. The CDR3 bases are TGTGCCCTAGAAGGGGTTAAGGCTGAATCTAACTATGGCTACACCTTC.

This chain connects TRBV6-1 to TRBJ1-1, with D possibly matching TRBD1 (5 bases). The germline CDR1 and CDR2 sequences are MNHNS and SASEGT. CDR3 length: 19 amino acids. Trimming left V 0 bases short and J 3 bases short, with 23 bases between. DNA of the CDR3: TGTGCCAGCAGTGAAGCAGGCATCGAATCCGGGAGACAGTACACTGAAGCTTTCTTT. Amino acid sequence: CASSEAGIESGRQYTEAFF.

The chain is built from TRBV9 and TRBJ1-3, with D perhaps matching TRBD1 (6 bases). The CDR3 loop spans 16 amino acids. CDR1 SGDLS and CDR2 YYNGEE come from the germline V gene. V shed 1 base and J shed 0 bases, with 11 bases lying between them. The CDR3 is CASSVQGSLSGNTIYF. CDR3 DNA sequence: TGTGCCAGCAGCGTACAGGGGTCTCTCTCTGGAAACACCATATATTTT.

This chain uses TRBV12-3 or TRBV12-4 with TRBJ2-1; D unresolved. This CDR3 contains 13 residues. V was clipped by 3 bases and J by 7 bases, with 10 bases between them. The CDR3 here is CASSFGRTNEQFF. Written as DNA, the CDR3 is TGTGCCAGCAGTTTCGGACGAACAAATGAGCAGTTCTTC.

The chain combines TRBV5-8 with TRBJ1-2; 8 bases line up with TRBD1. The CDR3 spans 13 residues. Germline CDR1 SGHTS, CDR2 YDEGEE. J was trimmed by 4 bases and V by 3 bases; bases with no gene match: 2. The CDR3 bases are TGTGCCAGCAGCTCAGGACAGGGCTATGGCTACACCTTC. It yields the protein CASSSGQGYGYTF.

The genes are TRBV10-3 and TRBJ1-1; no reliable D call. The CDR3 extends over 11 amino acids. Trimming took 0 bases from V and 8 from J, leaving 4 bases between them. CDR1 and CDR2 (germline): ENHRY, SYGVKD. CDR3 sequence reads: CAISESWEAFF. CDR3 DNA: TGTGCCATCAGTGAGTCTTGGGAAGCTTTCTTT.

This chain connects TRBV28 to TRBJ1-6; D remains ambiguous. The CDR3 contains 15 residues. Germline V gene data show CDR1 as MDHEN and CDR2 as SYDVKM. Trimming removed 1 base at V and 11 bases at J, with 15 bases between. The CDR3 loop reads CASSLSVRRRAPLHF. In DNA, the CDR3 is TGTGCCAGCAGTTTATCGGTGAGGCGGAGGGCACCCCTCCACTTT.

About this clone: One end of the junction varies from germline; a read error may be responsible. Other nucleotide sequences from this sample produce the same CDR3. The rearrangement joins TRBV7-2 to TRBJ2-1; 12 bases line up with TRBD2. The CDR3 length is 18 residues. The germline gives CDR1 SGHTA, CDR2 FQGNSA. The CDR3 reads CASSLGPSGGAFYNEQFF. CDR3 coding DNA: TGTGCCAGCAGCTTAGGCCCTAGCGGGGGGGCCTTCTACAATGAGCAATTCTTC.